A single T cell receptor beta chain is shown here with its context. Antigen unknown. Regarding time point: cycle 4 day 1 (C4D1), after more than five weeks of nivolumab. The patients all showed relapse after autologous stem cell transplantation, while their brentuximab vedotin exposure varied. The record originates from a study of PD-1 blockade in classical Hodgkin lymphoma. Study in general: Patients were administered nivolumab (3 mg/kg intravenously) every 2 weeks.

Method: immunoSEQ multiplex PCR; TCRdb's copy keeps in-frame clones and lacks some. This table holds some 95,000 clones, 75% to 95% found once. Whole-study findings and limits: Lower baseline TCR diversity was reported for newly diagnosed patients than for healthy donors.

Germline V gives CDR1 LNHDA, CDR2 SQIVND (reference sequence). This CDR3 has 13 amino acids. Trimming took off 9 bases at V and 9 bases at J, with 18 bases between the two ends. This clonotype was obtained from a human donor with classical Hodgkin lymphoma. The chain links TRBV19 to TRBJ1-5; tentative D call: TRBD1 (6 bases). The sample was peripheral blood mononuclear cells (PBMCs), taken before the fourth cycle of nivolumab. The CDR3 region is CASQPGQNPPQHF. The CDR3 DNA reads TGTGCCAGCCAACCGGGACAAAACCCGCCCCAGCATTTT.